Sequencing of this TCR beta chain was carried out in a study of T cell responses to AZD1222 COVID-19 vaccine. The protocol was immunoSEQ multiplex PCR, while the TCRdb copy is restricted to in-frame clones and leaves out a portion. There are 93,000 or so clones in the sample; around 92% occur only once, and under 50% lies in the top ten. Overall study results and limits: Two AZD1222 doses significantly raised spike-specific TCR breadth and depth over controls. There were repertoire samples only from the period after the peak T cell response.

Germline values: CDR1 LNHNV, CDR2 YYDKDF (reference sequence). The CDR3 runs to 16 residues. V lost 0 bases to trimming and J lost 6 bases; unmatched junction nucleotides: 4. Details on this clone: Its antigen is not known.

The sequencing here drew on peripheral blood, taken on day 0 of AZD1222 vaccination. J is TRBJ2-7 and V is TRBV15; TRBD2 agrees at 14 bases. The origin of this receptor is an adult in good health. The CDR3 DNA follows: TGTGCCACCAGCAGAGAAACCGGGACTAGCGGGAGCGAGCAGTACTTC. The encoded protein is CATSRETGTSGSEQYF. Drawing the rest from reference TRBV15 and TRBJ2-7, the complete variable domain is DAMVIQNPRYQVTQFGKPVTLSCSQTLNHNVMYWYQQKSSQAPKLLFHYYDKDFNNEADTPDNFQSRRPNTSFCFLDIRSPGLGDTAMYLCATSRETGTSGSEQYFGPGTRLTVT.